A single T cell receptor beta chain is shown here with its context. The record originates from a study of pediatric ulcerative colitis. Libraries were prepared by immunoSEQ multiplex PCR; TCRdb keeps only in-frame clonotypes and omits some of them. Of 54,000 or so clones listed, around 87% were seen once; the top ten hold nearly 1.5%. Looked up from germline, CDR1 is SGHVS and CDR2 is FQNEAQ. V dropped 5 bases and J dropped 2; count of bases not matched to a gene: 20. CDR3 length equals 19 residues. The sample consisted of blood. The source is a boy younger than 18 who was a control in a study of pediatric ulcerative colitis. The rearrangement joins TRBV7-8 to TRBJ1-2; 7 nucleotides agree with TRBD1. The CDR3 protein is CASSHIRKGAGETNYGYTF. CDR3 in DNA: TGTGCCAGCAGCCATATTAGGAAGGGGGCAGGAGAGACGAACTATGGCTACACCTTC.